The clone carrying this TCR beta chain was seen a handful of times. Its antigen is currently unknown. This record comes from a study of blood T cells in healthy people across ages. Whole-study findings and limits: Higher naive T cell percentage went strongly together with higher TCR beta diversity.

The CDR3 runs 14 residues. Losses at the gene ends were 2 bases for V and 4 bases for J; bases not matched to a gene: 4. From germline, CDR1 is SGHTA and CDR2 FQGTGA. Combining a sample-barcoded 5' primer with a J-beta primer mix, a second PCR ran for roughly 7 to 12 cycles. No fewer than 3 million CDR3-containing paired-end reads came from each sample. Each CDR3 protein gets one entry after TCRdb re-called the 5' RACE reads with MiXCR. The sample has some 1.5 million distinct CDR3 sequences, roughly 27% seen once. The gene calls are TRBV7-3 and TRBJ1-2; TRBD1 agrees at 7 bases. Sequenced input: blood. The TCR comes from a young woman in good health. The CDR3 here is CASSLQSGGYGYTF. The CDR3 coding sequence is TGTGCCAGCAGCTTACAATCAGGGGGCTATGGCTACACCTTC.